The rows below give T cell receptor beta chains drawn from one sample of a study of regulatory T cells in long-lasting Graves disease. TCRdb reanalysed the multiplex PCR reads using MiXCR and keeps one entry per CDR3 protein. The sample lists hundreds of thousands of distinct CDR3 sequences; roughly 21% were seen once. Material: peripheral blood mononuclear cells (PBMCs), obtained when the disease was refractory, from a patient treated with antithyroid drugs. These receptors were collected from a female donor with Graves disease. Both conserved end residues are trimmed from each CDR3.

v_call: TRBV5-1; cdr3_length: 13; cdr3_aa: ASKVEGLYQETQY
v_call: TRBV20-1; cdr3_length: 13; cdr3_aa: SARAALQGANVLT
v_call: TRBV27; cdr3_length: 14; cdr3_aa: ASSSIGRVLNTEAF
v_call: TRBV7-6; cdr3_length: 14; cdr3_aa: ASSSADRIHPYEQY
v_call: TRBV20-1; cdr3_length: 11; cdr3_aa: SARRGEHTEAF
v_call: TRBV6-2/TRBV6-3; cdr3_length: 17; cdr3_aa: ASSYRETEGLAGGGEQF
v_call: TRBV2; cdr3_length: 14; cdr3_aa: ASSEAPGEGRQPQH
v_call: TRBV20-1; cdr3_length: 10; cdr3_aa: SARVLVDEQF
v_call: TRBV24-1; cdr3_length: 13; cdr3_aa: ATRGTSGGIGELF
v_call: TRBV7-8; cdr3_length: 16; cdr3_aa: ASSPGTLTSSYNSPLH
v_call: TRBV7-9; cdr3_length: 13; cdr3_aa: ASSLIGGIQETQY
v_call: TRBV11-2; cdr3_length: 13; cdr3_aa: ASSYPSGVQETQY
v_call: TRBV19; cdr3_length: 10; cdr3_aa: ASTVLGQPQH
v_call: TRBV20-1; cdr3_length: 14; cdr3_aa: SARGYGLAEYNEQF
v_call: TRBV27; cdr3_length: 10; cdr3_aa: ASTAPGYGYT
v_call: TRBV11-1; cdr3_length: 10; cdr3_aa: ASSSLTGRAF
v_call: TRBV13; cdr3_length: 15; cdr3_aa: ASSPQGEALLDTEAF
v_call: TRBV7-9; cdr3_length: 13; cdr3_aa: ASSPPGWYTDTQY
v_call: TRBV6-1; cdr3_length: 12; cdr3_aa: ASSLSGWGNTIY
v_call: TRBV6-1; cdr3_length: 13; cdr3_aa: ASTTLGTGTHEQY
v_call: TRBV28; cdr3_length: 12; cdr3_aa: ASTRGGRGDEQY
v_call: TRBV11-3; cdr3_length: 12; cdr3_aa: ASSFPLGQGEQY
v_call: TRBV5-1; cdr3_length: 11; cdr3_aa: ASTYGSSYEQY
v_call: TRBV7-2; cdr3_length: 12; cdr3_aa: ASSILGPRDTQY
v_call: TRBV29-1; cdr3_length: 12; cdr3_aa: SVVFLAGGETQY
v_call: TRBV9; cdr3_length: 12; cdr3_aa: ASSVAAVSLEQY
v_call: TRBV7-9; cdr3_length: 12; cdr3_aa: ASSLEGNYYGYT
v_call: TRBV7-9; cdr3_length: 13; cdr3_aa: ASSRLAGGAETQY
v_call: TRBV12-3/TRBV12-4; cdr3_length: 14; cdr3_aa: ASQKPGTGGRTEAF
v_call: TRBV10-3; cdr3_length: 12; cdr3_aa: AISESYRTYEQY
v_call: TRBV29-1; cdr3_length: 9; cdr3_aa: SAEETGGYT
v_call: TRBV29-1; cdr3_length: 10; cdr3_aa: SVDKGRTEAF
v_call: TRBV24-1; cdr3_length: 13; cdr3_aa: ATSDWDRGREKLF
v_call: TRBV29-1; cdr3_length: 11; cdr3_aa: SVTGTGGFEQY
v_call: TRBV30; cdr3_length: 9; cdr3_aa: AWSAPFSAF
v_call: TRBV7-9; cdr3_length: 12; cdr3_aa: ASQLGEVKNIQY
v_call: TRBV25-1; cdr3_length: 17; cdr3_aa: ASSDTMAAGHQATDTQY
v_call: TRBV20-1; cdr3_length: 12; cdr3_aa: SAIPGGRNYEQY
v_call: TRBV11-3; cdr3_length: 16; cdr3_aa: ASSSIWTGGPGVTEAF
v_call: TRBV20-1; cdr3_length: 12; cdr3_aa: SAREKGSTDTQY
v_call: TRBV7-9; cdr3_length: 12; cdr3_aa: ASSSGLWGTEAF
v_call: TRBV9; cdr3_length: 13; cdr3_aa: ASSENGPRGDTIY
v_call: TRBV4-1; cdr3_length: 13; cdr3_aa: ASSQGTGGPYEQY
v_call: TRBV2; cdr3_length: 13; cdr3_aa: ASSELGTGAEKLF
v_call: TRBV29-1; cdr3_length: 11; cdr3_aa: SVDGETSGEQY
v_call: TRBV7-3; cdr3_length: 11; cdr3_aa: ASSSPGLNEQF
v_call: TRBV28; cdr3_length: 11; cdr3_aa: AIFPGKNTEAF
v_call: TRBV7-6; cdr3_length: 16; cdr3_aa: ASSLVPVENSGNQPQH
v_call: TRBV28; cdr3_length: 15; cdr3_aa: ASSTGTVYSGANVLT
v_call: TRBV11-2; cdr3_length: 11; cdr3_aa: ASSSSYNSPLH
v_call: TRBV24-1; cdr3_length: 15; cdr3_aa: ATSEREDPAGHQPQH
v_call: TRBV6-1; cdr3_length: 14; cdr3_aa: ASTDPGQALGNTIY
v_call: TRBV5-1; cdr3_length: 10; cdr3_aa: ASSLIVGELF
v_call: TRBV6-2/TRBV6-3; cdr3_length: 15; cdr3_aa: ASSPRLDDREEYGYT
v_call: TRBV14; cdr3_length: 11; cdr3_aa: ASSHTNDYGYT
v_call: TRBV6-2/TRBV6-3; cdr3_length: 14; cdr3_aa: ASIRGSLVNTGELF
v_call: TRBV6-5; cdr3_length: 16; cdr3_aa: ASSYPLASGINTGELF
v_call: TRBV6-2/TRBV6-3; cdr3_length: 16; cdr3_aa: ASSYSGTGTVSGNTIY
v_call: TRBV6-5; cdr3_length: 10; cdr3_aa: ASSYPGSEAF
v_call: TRBV28; cdr3_length: 12; cdr3_aa: ASSLIDRSYEQY